This TCR beta chain was sequenced during a study of blood T cell repertoires in COVID-19. About the research overall: Material from acute and convalescent COVID-19 was sourced from the United States, Italy and Spain. From T cells, B-cell-depleted T cells, or PBMCs came the material, which was cDNA or gDNA.

The CDR3 consists of 15 residues. The germline CDR1 and CDR2 sequences are GTSNPN and SVGIG (reference sequence). The V segment lost 4 bases and the J segment 8 bases; nucleotides outside the gene matches: 9. Assay used: immunoSEQ multiplex PCR; TCRdb lists only in-frame clones, some missing. Of hundreds of thousands of clones in the sample, 88% are singletons; the top ten hold approximately 1%. Residents of 24 US areas, aged roughly 18 to 89 years, made up the participants. The recovered donors of Cohort 3 showed two negative PCRs, clearance, or symptom resolution. The sample was PBMCs or T cells enriched from blood (not recorded which). The chain has TRBV30 and TRBJ1-6; TRBD1 agrees at 9 bases. This sequence originates from a woman aged 25 to 39 who had recovered from COVID-19. The DNA of the CDR3 is TGTGCCTGGACGGGGTTGAGACAGGGGGATTCACCCCTCCACTTT. Encoded protein: CAWTGLRQGDSPLHF.